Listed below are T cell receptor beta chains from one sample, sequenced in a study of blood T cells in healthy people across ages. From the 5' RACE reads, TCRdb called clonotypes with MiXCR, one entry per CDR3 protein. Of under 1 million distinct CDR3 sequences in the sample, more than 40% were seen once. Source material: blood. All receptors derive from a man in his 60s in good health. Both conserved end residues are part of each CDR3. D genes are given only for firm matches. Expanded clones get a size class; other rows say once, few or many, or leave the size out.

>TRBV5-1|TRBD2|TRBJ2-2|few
CASSLLSGGNTGELFF
TGCGCCAGCAGCCTACTTAGCGGGGGGAACACCGGGGAGCTGTTTTTT
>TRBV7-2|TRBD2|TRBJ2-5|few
CASSLVSTASGETQYF
TGTGCCAGCAGCTTAGTTTCGACGGCTAGCGGTGAGACCCAGTACTTC
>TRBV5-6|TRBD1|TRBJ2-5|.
CASSLPDRDIKTQYF
TGTGCCAGCAGCTTGCCGGACAGGGATATTAAGACCCAGTACTTC
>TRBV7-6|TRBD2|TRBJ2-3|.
CASSLALSASGSTDTQYF
TGTGCCAGCAGCTTAGCGCTTTCGGCTAGCGGAAGCACAGATACGCAGTATTTT
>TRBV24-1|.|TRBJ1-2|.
CATSQGSYGYTF
TGTGCCACTTCACAGGGCTCGTATGGCTACACCTTC
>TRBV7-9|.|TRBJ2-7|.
CASSVGVLYYEQYF
TGTGCCAGCAGCGTGGGAGTCCTTTACTACGAGCAGTACTTC
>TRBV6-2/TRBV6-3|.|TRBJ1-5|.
CASSHPEQGNQPQHF
TGTGCCAGCAGTCACCCCGAGCAGGGCAATCAGCCCCAGCATTTT
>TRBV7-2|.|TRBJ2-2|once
CASSSYHTGELFF
TGTGCCAGCAGCAGCTACCACACCGGGGAGCTGTTTTTT
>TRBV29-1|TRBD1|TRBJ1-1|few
CSVGFRGMNTEAFF
TGCAGCGTTGGATTCAGGGGGATGAACACTGAAGCTTTCTTT
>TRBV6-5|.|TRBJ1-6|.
CASSYSMRVANSPLHF
TGTGCCAGCAGTTACTCGATGAGGGTGGCTAATTCACCCCTCCACTTT
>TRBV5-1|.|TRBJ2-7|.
CASSYEQVSYEQYF
TGCGCCAGCAGCTATGAACAGGTCTCCTACGAGCAGTACTTC
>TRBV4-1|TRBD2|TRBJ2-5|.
CASSQDNSASGNQETQYF
TGCGCCAGCAGCCAAGATAATTCGGCTAGCGGGAACCAAGAGACCCAGTACTTC
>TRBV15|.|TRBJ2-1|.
CATSRTGGETQFF
TGTGCCACCAGCCGGACGGGCGGGGAGACCCAGTTCTTC
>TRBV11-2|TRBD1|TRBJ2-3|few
CASTRQGVVDTQYF
TGTGCCAGCACCCGACAGGGCGTAGTAGATACGCAGTATTTT
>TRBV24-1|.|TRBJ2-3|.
CATSDPREEPDTQYF
TGTGCCACCAGTGACCCTCGAGAGGAGCCAGATACGCAGTATTTT
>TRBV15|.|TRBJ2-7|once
CATSKDQVAGSYEQYF
TGTGCCACCAGCAAAGATCAAGTAGCAGGGTCCTACGAGCAGTACTTC
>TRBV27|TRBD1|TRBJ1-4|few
CASSPGQMATNEKLFF
TGTGCCAGCAGTCCGGGACAGATGGCAACTAATGAAAAACTGTTTTTT
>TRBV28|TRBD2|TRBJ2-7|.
CASTPGGLTYEQYF
TGTGCCAGCACTCCGGGGGGGCTCACATACGAGCAGTACTTC
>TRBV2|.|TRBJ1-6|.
CASSAGPSQYSPLHF
TGTGCCAGCAGCGCCGGGCCTTCTCAATATTCACCCCTCCACTTT
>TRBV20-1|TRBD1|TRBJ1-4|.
CSAGRGLDEKLFF
TGCAGTGCCGGAAGGGGGCTTGATGAAAAACTGTTTTTT
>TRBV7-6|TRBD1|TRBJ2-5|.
CASSSTGGSKTQYF
TGTGCCAGCAGCTCAACAGGGGGCTCGAAGACCCAGTACTTC
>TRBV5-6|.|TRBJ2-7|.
CASSLGLTIGEQYF
TGTGCCAGCAGCTTGGGATTGACTATTGGCGAGCAGTACTTC
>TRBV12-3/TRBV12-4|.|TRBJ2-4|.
CASSSSTSSLGHNFGAKNIQYF
TGTGCCAGCAGTTCCTCCACTAGCTCCCTGGGACATAACTTCGGGGCCAAAAACATTCAGTACTTC
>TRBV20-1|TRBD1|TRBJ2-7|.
CSARTGEGEQYF
TGCAGTGCAAGAACAGGGGAAGGCGAGCAGTACTTC
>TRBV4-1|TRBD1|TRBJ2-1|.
CPSSQARQGAGSSYNEQFF
TGCCCCAGCAGCCAGGCTAGACAGGGGGCGGGGAGCTCCTACAATGAGCAGTTCTTC
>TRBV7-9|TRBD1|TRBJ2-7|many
CASSLTGNYEQYF
TGCGCCAGCAGCTTGACAGGGAACTACGAGCAGTACTTC
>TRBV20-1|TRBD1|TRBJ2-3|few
CSAGNRQGRTDTQYF
TGCAGTGCTGGAAATAGACAGGGGCGCACAGATACGCAGTATTTT
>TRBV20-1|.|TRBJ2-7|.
CSGLGPSYEQYF
TGCAGTGGTCTCGGCCCCAGCTACGAGCAGTACTTC
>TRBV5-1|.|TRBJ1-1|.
CASSLDAGLAEAFF
TGCGCCAGCAGCTTGGATGCAGGGTTGGCTGAAGCTTTCTTT
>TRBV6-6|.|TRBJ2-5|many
CASSQIAPGTGATQYF
TGTGCCAGCAGCCAAATCGCACCGGGGACTGGGGCGACCCAGTACTTC
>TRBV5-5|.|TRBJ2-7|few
CASSLGHTGLYEQYF
TGTGCCAGCAGCTTGGGGCACACGGGGCTCTACGAGCAGTACTTC
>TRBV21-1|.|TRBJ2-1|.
CASSKGGRGRAGANNEQFF
TGTGCCAGCAGCAAAGGGGGGAGAGGTAGAGCGGGGGCCAACAATGAGCAGTTCTTC
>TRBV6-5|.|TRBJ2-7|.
CASSYSGARLHYEQYF
TGTGCCAGCAGTTACTCGGGGGCCAGGTTACACTACGAGCAGTACTTC
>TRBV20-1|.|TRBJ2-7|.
CSASPITSQYEQYF
TGCAGTGCTAGCCCGATTACTAGTCAGTACGAGCAGTACTTC
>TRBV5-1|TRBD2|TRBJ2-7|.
CASSLGGRRGGNEQYF
TGCGCCAGCAGCTTGGGAGGCCGGCGGGGGGGCAACGAGCAGTACTTC
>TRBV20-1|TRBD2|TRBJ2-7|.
CSASPPGGSFDEQYF
TGCAGTGCTAGCCCCCCCGGGGGGAGTTTTGACGAGCAGTACTTC
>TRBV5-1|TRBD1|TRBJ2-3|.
CASSLEGQGVRTDTQYF
TGCGCCAGCAGCTTGGAAGGACAGGGGGTAAGAACAGATACGCAGTATTTT
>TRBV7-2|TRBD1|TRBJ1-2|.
CASSPEWGQGYGYTF
TGTGCCAGCAGCCCAGAGTGGGGACAGGGCTATGGCTACACCTTC
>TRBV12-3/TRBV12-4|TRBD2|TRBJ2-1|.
CASRLGGGAGSEQFF
TGTGCCAGCAGATTAGGCGGGGGGGCGGGGAGTGAGCAGTTCTTC